The sequence of this TCR beta chain was determined in a study of T-cell reconstitution after alpha-beta-depleted transplantation in children (dated by TCRdb to the mid-2010s). At the level of the whole study: Using TCR repertoire profiling, the study quantitatively followed how T-cell immune reconstitution unfolded in children after TCRalphabeta/CD19-depleted allogeneic hematopoietic cell transplantation. Overall study outcomes, separate from this receptor: The high TCRbeta diversity at day 60 in some patients was ascribed to recipient T cells and intrathymic progenitors that had survived conditioning. Apparently early alphabetaT-cell count recovery about two months after transplant reportedly relied on only several hundred rapidly expanded clones derived from non-depleted graft cells. Hyperexpanded clone frequencies declined over subsequent months; after one year, T-cell counts and TCRbeta diversity were mostly attributed to newly produced T cells.

This clonotype was seen at least ten times. Its target antigen remains unknown. No qualities accompany the bases; no much larger clone lies one base away. Reading the label with the study, this specimen's time point is: day 60 (about 2 months) after transplantation. This specimen's treatment or condition label, per the study, means: allogeneic hematopoietic cell transplantation with graft depleted of TCRalphabeta T cells and CD19 B cells. The transplant recipients were children given TCRalphabeta/CD19-depleted allogeneic hematopoietic cell grafts. The CDR3 contains 16 residues, cysteine and phenylalanine counted. CDR3 DNA only is kept here, 48 bases in frame from base 1. The junction shows trimming of 2 bases on V and 1 base on J, and the gene matches do not reach 4 bases of it. The library was made by PCR. This sample was sequenced with an Illumina HiSeq 2500. TCR library preparation used molecular barcoding, with unique molecular identifiers applied to normalize quantification of the TCRbeta repertoire. The public reads were quality trimmed at Q25 with fastp and then assembled into clones with MiXCR by TCRdb, keeping productive beta chains. Identical CDR3 protein sequences are pooled into one entry, listed with their most common genes and DNA. Across this sample there are approximately 8,700 distinct CDR3 sequences, with approximately 15% seen only once. Jointly, the top ten make up approximately 55% of the sample.

The sample consisted of PBMCs, mostly from graft donor cells, taken 60 days after TCRalphabeta/CD19-depleted stem cell transplant. The chain uses TRBV12-3 or TRBV12-4 and TRBJ2-2; TRBD2 aligns with 7 central bases. The clonotype comes from a male patient under 18 who had a stem cell transplant for acute lymphoblastic leukemia, so the T cells may come from the graft donor. CDR3 reads: CASSLWGGLNTGELFF. The sequenced DNA is TGTGCCAGCAGTTTATGGGGGGGTCTGAACACCGGGGAGCTGTTTTTT.